The source of this TCR beta chain is a study of lung T cells in sarcoidosis with Löfgren's syndrome. Study background: Löfgren's syndrome patients were the main repertoire analysis focus.

Findings and limits, study-wide: Löfgren's syndrome patients reportedly showed greatest TRAV12-1 and TRBV2 expansion versus controls. Multiple Löfgren's syndrome patients reportedly shared TRAV12-1 and TRBV2 CDR3 motifs, suggesting public CD4+ TCRs.

This clonotype came up a few times. What it binds is unknown. The CDR3 contains 13 residues. Per the germline V gene, CDR1 is GTSNPN and CDR2 is SVGIG (reference sequence). Deletions cut 3 bases from V and 5 bases from J, with 8 bases between. TCRdb reprocessed the reads with MiXCR, giving one entry per CDR3 protein. Of 15,000 to 25,000 distinct CDR3 sequences listed, roughly a fifth are singletons. Input material: CD4+ T cells from bronchoalveolar lavage. The receptor comes from a human donor with sarcoidosis (Löfgren's syndrome or another form), or a control subject (not recorded which). V and J are TRBV30 and TRBJ2-6, with a weak D call TRBD1 (5 bases). CDR3 loop: CAWSQGRANVLTF. The CDR3 DNA follows: TGTGCCTGGAGCCAGGGCAGGGCCAACGTCCTGACTTTC. Filled out from reference TRBV30 and TRBJ2-6, the complete variable domain reads SQTIHQWPATLVQPVGSPLSLECTVEGTSNPNLYWYRQAAGRGLQLLFYSVGIGQISSEVPQNLSASRPQDRQFILSSKKLLLSDSGFYLCAWSQGRANVLTFGAGSRLTVL.